The 13 T cell receptor beta chains listed next were all sequenced from one sample in a study of T cells after yellow fever vaccination (dated by TCRdb to the late 2010s). Library creation used 5' RACE. The sequencer was an Illumina HiSeq 2500. Through fastp at Q25 and MiXCR, TCRdb rebuilt clones from the public reads, retaining in-frame beta chains. Every distinct CDR3 protein forms one entry, paired with its most common genes and DNA. The sample table holds about 550,000 distinct CDR3 sequences, of which around 21% were seen once. The ten largest clones add up to 13% to 15% of the sample. What the treatment or condition label conveys for this sample: live attenuated yellow fever vaccine strain. The specimen comprised PBMCs, sampled 15 days after the yellow fever booster vaccination. The receptors were gathered from a man younger than 45 who received the YFV17D yellow fever vaccine.

The rearrangement uses TRBV4-3 and TRBJ2-7, with 11 bases aligning to TRBD1. The germline V gene encodes CDR1 LGHNA and CDR2 YSLEER. Unmatched junction bases numbered 7, after V lost 2 bases and J lost 7 bases. CDR3 length: 15 residues. In nucleotides, the CDR3 is TGCGCCAGCAGCCAAACCGGGACAGGGGGTTGGGAGCAGTACTTC. Protein product: CASSQTGTGGWEQYF.

The chain carries TRBV4-2 and TRBJ2-5; 7 positions agree with TRBD2. CDR1 LGHNA and CDR2 YNFKEQ come from the germline V gene. The trim removed 2 bases at V and 2 bases at J, leaving 2 bases unmatched. The CDR3 spans 14 residues. Here the CDR3 DNA reads TGTGCCAGCAGCCAACGGGGGGAGCAAGAGACCCAGTACTTC. Its protein product is CASSQRGEQETQYF.

This clonotype was found a few times. The CDR3: CASSILGQVRSGANVLTF. The DNA of the CDR3 is TGTGCCAGTAGTATACTGGGGCAGGTCCGCTCTGGGGCCAACGTCCTGACTTTC. This chain links TRBV19 with TRBJ2-6, with D perhaps matching TRBD1 (5 bases). V shed 2 bases and J shed 0 bases, with 14 bases lying between them. CDR1 LNHDA and CDR2 SQIVND come from the germline V gene (reference sequence). The length of the CDR3 is 18 residues.

V usage is TRBV20-1 and J usage is TRBJ1-5; TRBD1 aligns across 9 bases. Trimming removed 7 bases from V and 7 bases from J; junction bases left unmatched: 11. CDR1 and CDR2 from the germline V gene are DFQATT and SNEGSKA (reference sequence). The CDR3 covers 14 residues. The CDR3 DNA reads as TGCAGTGGCGGGGGACAGGGAATAAGCCAGCCCCAGCATTTT. It specifies CSGGGQGISQPQHF.

This clonotype has a handful of counts. The chain is built from TRBV7-9 and TRBJ1-1; D is perhaps TRBD1 (5 bases). Germline V gene sequence: CDR1 SEHNR, CDR2 FQNEAQ (reference sequence). This CDR3 has 14 amino acids. The V end was cut by 1 base, the J end by 3 bases, with 9 bases between. This CDR3 reads CASSLGGQDTEAFF. Here the CDR3 DNA reads TGTGCCAGCAGCTTAGGGGGCCAGGACACTGAAGCTTTCTTT.

V is TRBV5-1 and J is TRBJ2-1; D is perhaps TRBD1 or TRBD2 (6 bases each). The V end lost 3 bases, the J end lost 7 bases, and 11 bases lay between the germline ends. From germline, CDR1 is SGHRS and CDR2 YFSETQ. The CDR3 loop spans 13 amino acids. The CDR3 loop is CASSWEGGNEQFF. The CDR3, as DNA: TGCGCCAGCAGCTGGGAAGGGGGGAATGAGCAGTTCTTC. The full variable domain, in which reference TRBV5-1 and TRBJ2-1 provide the parts outside the CDR3, is KAGVTQTPRYLIKTRGQQVTLSCSPISGHRSVSWYQQTPGQGLQFLFEYFSETQRNKGNFPGRFSGRQFSNSRSEMNVSTLELGDSALYLCASSWEGGNEQFFGPGTRLTVL.

The chain has TRBV6-2 or TRBV6-3 and TRBJ2-4; 9 nucleotides agree with TRBD2. Trimming removed 5 bases from V and 1 base from J; junction bases left unmatched: 12. CDR3 length equals 18 residues. Germline V gives CDR1 MNHEY, CDR2 SVGEGT. CDR3 nucleotide sequence: TGTGCCAGCAGTCGGTTTGTAATCGGGACTAGCGCCAAAAACATTCAGTACTTC. Encoded protein: CASSRFVIGTSAKNIQYF.

The chain recombines TRBV27 with TRBJ1-1, with D possibly TRBD1 on 5 matching bases. Trimming took 3 bases from V and 5 from J, leaving 10 bases between them. This CDR3 region has 13 residues. CDR1 MNHEY and CDR2 SMNVEV come from the germline V gene (reference sequence). The CDR3 nucleotides read TGTGCCAGCAGTTTTAGGGGTACAACTGAAGCTTTCTTT. Translated, it gives CASSFRGTTEAFF.

The rearrangement links TRBV27 to TRBJ2-7, with TRBD2 as a possible D gene (6 bases). The V end lost 5 bases, the J end lost 6 bases, and 32 bases lay between the germline ends. The CDR3 extends over 19 amino acids. Looked up from germline, CDR1 is MNHEY and CDR2 is SMNVEV (reference sequence). The CDR3, as DNA: TGTGCCAGCAGTAGCAAGCCGGGCGCCCGGGCGCTAGCGTTGAGCGAGCAGTACTTC. Its translation is CASSSKPGARALALSEQYF.

This chain joins TRBV7-6 and TRBJ2-3; TRBD1 is a possible D gene (5 bases). The CDR3 length is 13 residues. Germline V gene sequence: CDR1 SGHVS, CDR2 FNYEAQ. The V end lost 4 bases, the J end lost 5 bases, and 10 bases lay between the germline ends. This CDR3 reads CASSSYRRDTQYF. CDR3 nucleotide sequence: TGTGCCAGCAGCTCGTACAGGAGAGATACGCAGTATTTT. Full variable domain (outside the CDR3, taken from reference TRBV7-6 and TRBJ2-3): GAGVSQSPRYKVTKRGQDVALRCDPISGHVSLYWYRQALGQGPEFLTYFNYEAQQDKSGLPNDRFSAERPEGSISTLTIQRTEQRDSAMYRCASSSYRRDTQYFGPGTRLTVL.

This clonotype was picked up a small number of times. The chain is built from TRBV5-1 and TRBJ1-3, with TRBD1 identical over 7 bases. Germline loops: CDR1 SGHRS, CDR2 YFSETQ. The CDR3 extends over 15 amino acids. The V gene end was trimmed by 4 bases and the J gene end by 0 bases; junction bases not matched to a gene: 4. The CDR3 sequence: CASSAGQNSGNTIYF. The CDR3 nucleotides are TGCGCCAGCAGCGCGGGACAGAACTCTGGAAACACCATATATTTT.

This clonotype occurred a few times. V gene TRBV7-6 combines with J gene TRBJ2-7, with 8 bases that match TRBD2. This CDR3 spans 14 amino acids. CDR1 is SGHVS and CDR2 is FNYEAQ in the germline V gene. V shed 2 bases, J shed 5 bases, and the junction held 5 bases outside the gene matches. CDR3 protein: CASSLIAGSHEQYF. The CDR3 DNA reads as TGTGCCAGCAGCTTAATAGCGGGATCCCACGAGCAGTACTTC.

This clonotype has a handful of counts. The chain has TRBV18 and TRBJ2-3; possible D gene TRBD1, 5 bases. Germline loops: CDR1 KGHSH, CDR2 LQKENI. The CDR3 covers 16 residues. Trimming removed 3 bases at V and 3 bases at J, with 16 bases between. The CDR3 loop is CASSPPKGSGTDTQYF. For the CDR3, the DNA is TGTGCCAGCTCACCCCCCAAGGGGTCCGGGACAGATACGCAGTATTTT.